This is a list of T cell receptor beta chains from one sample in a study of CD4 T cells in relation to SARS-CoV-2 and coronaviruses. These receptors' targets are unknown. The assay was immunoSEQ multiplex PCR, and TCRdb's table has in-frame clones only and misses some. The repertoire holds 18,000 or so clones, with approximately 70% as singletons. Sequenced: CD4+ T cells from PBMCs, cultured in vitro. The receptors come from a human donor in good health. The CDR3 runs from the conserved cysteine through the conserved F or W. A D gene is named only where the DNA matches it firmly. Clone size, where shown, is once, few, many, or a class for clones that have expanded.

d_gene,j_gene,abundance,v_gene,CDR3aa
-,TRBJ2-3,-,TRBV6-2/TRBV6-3,CASSQGDTQYF
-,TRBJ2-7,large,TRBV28,CASSLSRSGEYEQYF
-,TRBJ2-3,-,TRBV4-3,CASSRRGTPGQYF
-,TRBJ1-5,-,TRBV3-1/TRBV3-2,CASSQDVAGNQPQHF
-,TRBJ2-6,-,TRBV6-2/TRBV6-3,CASSYPSGANVLTF
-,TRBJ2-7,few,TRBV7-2,CASSLYTGYEQYF
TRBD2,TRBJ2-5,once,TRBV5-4,CASSPGLAGGEAETQYF
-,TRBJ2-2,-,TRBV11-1,CASSILGPSGELFF
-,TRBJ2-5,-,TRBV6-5,CASSTPDRYQETQYF
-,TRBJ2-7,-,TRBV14,CASSHFGEQYF
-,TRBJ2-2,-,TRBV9,CASSPSGTRSTGELFF
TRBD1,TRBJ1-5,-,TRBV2,CASTNPGGQPQHF
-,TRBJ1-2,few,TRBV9,CASSVYDRPLLYGYTF
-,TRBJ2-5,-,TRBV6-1,CASSEAIGGLQETQYF
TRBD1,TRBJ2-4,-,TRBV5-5,CASSLQGPKNIQYF
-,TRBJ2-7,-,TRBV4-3,CASSQDGTNEQYF
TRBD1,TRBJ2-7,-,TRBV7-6,CASSLYIGVRTGSYEQYF
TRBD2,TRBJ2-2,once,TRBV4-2,CASSQAQGSGMDGELFF
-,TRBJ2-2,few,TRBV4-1,CASSQVAANTGELFF
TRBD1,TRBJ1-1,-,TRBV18,CASSPPLGQGDNTEAFF
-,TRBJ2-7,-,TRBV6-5,CASSYDRRYEQYF
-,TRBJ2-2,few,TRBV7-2,CASSLGGWNTGELFF
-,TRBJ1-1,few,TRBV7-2,CASSLTGVDPNTEAFF
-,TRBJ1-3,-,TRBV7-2,CASSAKQGNTIYF
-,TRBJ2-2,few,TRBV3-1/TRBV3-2,CASSPNFTGELFF
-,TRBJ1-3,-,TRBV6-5,CASSFGISGNTIYF
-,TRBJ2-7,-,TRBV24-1,CATSDFSRGVSYEQYF
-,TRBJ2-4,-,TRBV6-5,CASSVTGPPIQYF
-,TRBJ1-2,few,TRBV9,CASSVGIGKGYTF
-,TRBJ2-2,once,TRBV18,CASSSNARQNTGELFF
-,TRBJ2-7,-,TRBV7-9,CASSYLVYEQYF
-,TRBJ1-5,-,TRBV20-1,CSASQGFLGNQPQHF
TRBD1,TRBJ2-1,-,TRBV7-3,CASSRRQGSIGEQFF
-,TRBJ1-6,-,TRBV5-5,CASSFGIGYSPLHF
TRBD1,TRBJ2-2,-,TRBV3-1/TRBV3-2,CASSPTGRELFF
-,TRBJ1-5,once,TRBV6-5,CASSYDRNQPQHF
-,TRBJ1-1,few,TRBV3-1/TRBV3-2,CASSRTDLEAFF
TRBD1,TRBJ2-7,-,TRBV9,CASSASQGSYEQYF
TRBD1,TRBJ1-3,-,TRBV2,CASSTRGVGNTIYF
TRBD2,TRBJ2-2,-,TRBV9,CASNQRGLAANTGELFF
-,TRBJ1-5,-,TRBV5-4,CASSLQGPNQPQHF
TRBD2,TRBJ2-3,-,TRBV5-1,CASRLEGGNTQYF
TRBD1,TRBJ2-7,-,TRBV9,CASSVRDRALEQYF
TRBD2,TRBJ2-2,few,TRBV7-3,CASSLTVAGVIGELFF
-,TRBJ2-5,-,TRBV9,CASSVGAWGAGEGETQYF